This T cell receptor beta chain was documented in a study of OX40 agonist ivuxolimab in advanced cancers. About the research overall: Aged roughly 23 to 90 with a mean of 60 years, they were 82.7% male. Partial responses were seen in three patients, one with hepatocellular carcinoma and two with cutaneous melanoma. General study results and limits: Among the nonresponders, some also had low normalized T-cell clonal expansion.

In the case of this clone: Antigen unknown.

Repertoires were generated with immunoSEQ multiplex PCR, while TCRdb's copy carries only in-frame clones and drops some. The data contain tens of thousands of clones, around nine tenths of them singletons. This receptor was identified in an adult with an advanced solid tumor such as melanoma, head and neck, liver or kidney cancer. The sample in question was CD4+ or CD8+ T cells sorted from blood, obtained in a trial of the OX40 agonist ivuxolimab.

CDR3 sequence reads: CASSYSGAGNGYTF. The CDR3 DNA follows: TGTGCCAGCAGTTACTCGGGAGCAGGGAATGGCTACACCTTC. The J gene is TRBJ1-2, the V gene TRBV6-6, with a possible D match to TRBD1 (5 bases). The germline V gene has CDR1 MNHNY and CDR2 SVGAGI (reference sequence). The V and J ends lost 0 bases and 6 bases respectively, with 11 bases between them. This CDR3 contains 14 residues.